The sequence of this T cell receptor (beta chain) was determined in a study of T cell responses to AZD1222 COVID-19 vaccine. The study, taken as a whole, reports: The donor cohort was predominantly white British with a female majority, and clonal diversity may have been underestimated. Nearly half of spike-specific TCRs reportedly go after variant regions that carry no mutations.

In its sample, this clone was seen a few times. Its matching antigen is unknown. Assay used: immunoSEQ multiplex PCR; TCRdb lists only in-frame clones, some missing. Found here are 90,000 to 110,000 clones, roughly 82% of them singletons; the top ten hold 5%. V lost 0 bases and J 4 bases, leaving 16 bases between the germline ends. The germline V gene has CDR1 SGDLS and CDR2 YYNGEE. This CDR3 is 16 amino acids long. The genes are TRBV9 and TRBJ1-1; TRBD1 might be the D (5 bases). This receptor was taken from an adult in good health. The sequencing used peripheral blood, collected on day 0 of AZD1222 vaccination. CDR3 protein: CASSVDDAGPTTEAFF. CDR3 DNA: TGTGCCAGCAGCGTAGATGATGCGGGACCGACCACTGAAGCTTTCTTT.